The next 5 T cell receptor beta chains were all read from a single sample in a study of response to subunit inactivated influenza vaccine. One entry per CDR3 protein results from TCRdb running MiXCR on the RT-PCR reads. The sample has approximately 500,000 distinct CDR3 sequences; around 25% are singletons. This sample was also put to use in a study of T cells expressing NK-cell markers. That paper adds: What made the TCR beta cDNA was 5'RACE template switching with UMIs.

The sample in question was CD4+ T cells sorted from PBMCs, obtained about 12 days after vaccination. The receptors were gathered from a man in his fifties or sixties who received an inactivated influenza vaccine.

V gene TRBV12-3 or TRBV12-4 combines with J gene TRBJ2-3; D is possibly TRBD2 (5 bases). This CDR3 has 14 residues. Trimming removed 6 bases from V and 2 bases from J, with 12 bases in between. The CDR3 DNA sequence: TGTGCCAGCAGGTCTCGGGATTTCACAGATACGCAGTATTTT. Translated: CASRSRDFTDTQYF.

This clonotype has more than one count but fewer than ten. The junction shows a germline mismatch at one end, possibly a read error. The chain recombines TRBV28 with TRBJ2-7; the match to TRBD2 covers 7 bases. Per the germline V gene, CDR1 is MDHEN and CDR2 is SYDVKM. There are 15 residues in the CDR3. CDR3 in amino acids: CASSLGWEGSHEQYF. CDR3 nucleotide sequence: TGTGCCAGCAGTTTAGGGTGGGAGGGCTCCCACGAGCAGTACTTC.

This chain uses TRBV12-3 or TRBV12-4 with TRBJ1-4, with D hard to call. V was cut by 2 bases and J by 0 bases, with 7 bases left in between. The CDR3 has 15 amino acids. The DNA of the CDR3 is TGTGCCAGCAGTTTATTGCTCGCAACTAATGAAAAACTGTTTTTT. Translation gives CASSLLLATNEKLFF.

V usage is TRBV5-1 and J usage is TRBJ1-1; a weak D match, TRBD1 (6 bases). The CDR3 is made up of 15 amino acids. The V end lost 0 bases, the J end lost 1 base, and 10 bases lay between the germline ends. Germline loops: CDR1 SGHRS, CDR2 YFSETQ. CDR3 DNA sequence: TGCGCCAGCAGCTTGGACAGGGCAGGGAACACTGAAGCTTTCTTT. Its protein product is CASSLDRAGNTEAFF.

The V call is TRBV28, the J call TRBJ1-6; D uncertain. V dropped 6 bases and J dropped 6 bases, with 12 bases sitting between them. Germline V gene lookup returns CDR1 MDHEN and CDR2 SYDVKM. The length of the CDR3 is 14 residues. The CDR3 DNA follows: TGTGCCAGCAGCTCAGGAGGGTCTAATTCACCCCTCCACTTT. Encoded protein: CASSSGGSNSPLHF.